The 9 T cell receptor beta chains below come from one sample, sequenced in a study of control samples from healthy donors and cancer patients. Here immunoSEQ multiplex PCR was the method, and the copy in TCRdb shows in-frame clones only, minus some. The sample has around 75,000 clones; roughly 92% are singletons. Sequencing was carried out using blood. The receptors were sampled from a woman in her sixties or seventies in good health.

V gene TRBV12-3 or TRBV12-4 combines with J gene TRBJ1-1; D is ambiguous. The CDR3 sequence is 11 residues long. Between the trimmed V and J ends, which lost 4 bases and 10 bases, there was a span of 10 bases. The DNA of the CDR3 is TGTGCCAGCAGTTCCTCGCGTAGAGCTTTCTTT. Translating gives CASSSSRRAFF.

The J gene is TRBJ1-2, the V gene TRBV12-3 or TRBV12-4, with D unclear. The CDR3 extends over 13 amino acids. The V and J ends lost 7 bases and 8 bases respectively, with 17 bases between them. CDR3 sequence: CASTRSLLGGYTF. The CDR3 nucleotides are TGTGCCAGCACCAGATCACTATTGGGCGGCTACACCTTC.

This rearrangement joins TRBV5-4 to TRBJ1-1, with 9 nucleotides matching TRBD1. The junction had 7 bases not matched to a gene; V was cut back by 3 bases and J by 1 base. Per germline, CDR1 SGHNT and CDR2 YYREEE (reference sequence). There are 16 residues in the CDR3. CDR3 loop: CASSSRTGQGNTEAFF. CDR3 bases: TGTGCCAGCAGCTCGCGAACGGGACAGGGGAACACTGAAGCTTTCTTT.

In its sample, this clone was seen once. This chain joins TRBV6-5 and TRBJ2-1, with unresolved D. V shed 7 bases and J shed 9 bases, with 13 bases lying between them. Germline CDR1 reads MNHEY; CDR2 reads SVGAGI. The CDR3 loop spans 12 amino acids. As DNA, the CDR3 is TGTGCCAGCACCACTACCCTCAGTGAGCAGTTCTTC. It encodes CASTTTLSEQFF.

The V call is TRBV4-2, the J call TRBJ1-2; 7 bases are shared with TRBD1. V dropped 3 bases and J dropped 10; count of bases not matched to a gene: 14. This CDR3 is 15 amino acids long. The germline V gene encodes CDR1 LGHNA and CDR2 YNFKEQ. CDR3 loop: CASSHLLTGNLVYTF. CDR3 bases: TGTGCCAGCAGCCACCTTTTGACAGGGAACTTGGTCTACACCTTC.

The chain links TRBV7-5 to TRBJ2-7; the table's TRBD1 call for D was not verified on the DNA. TRBV7-5 is described as a pseudogene. The CDR3 totals 14 residues. The CDR3, as DNA: TGTGCCAGAAGTCCCTCAGGGGGGCGAAACGAGCAGTACTTC. This codes for CARSPSGGRNEQYF.

As DNA, the CDR3 is TGTGCCAGCAGTTACGGGACTAGCGGGAGGGCTCGAAGGTGGAATACGCAGTATTTT. It encodes CASSYGTSGRARRWNTQYF. This chain links TRBV6-2 or TRBV6-3 with TRBJ2-3; TRBD2 matches at 16 bases. The CDR3 is made up of 19 amino acids. Per the germline V gene, CDR1 is MNHEY and CDR2 is SVGEGT. With V trimmed by 2 bases and J by 7 bases, 12 bases remained unmatched.

This sequence joins TRBV6-4 and TRBJ1-2, with 12 bases fitting TRBD1. Germline V gene data show CDR1 as MRHNA and CDR2 as SNTAGT. Germline trimming cut 4 bases from V and 7 bases from J; bases unmatched to any gene: 7. The CDR3 runs 15 residues. Here the CDR3 DNA reads TGTGCCAGCAGTGCTACCGGGACAGGGGGCTTTGGCTACACCTTC. It codes for CASSATGTGGFGYTF.

This chain joins TRBV29-1 and TRBJ2-1, with D hard to call. Germline V gene lookup returns CDR1 SQVTM and CDR2 ANQGSEA. The CDR3 runs 13 residues. Trimming shortened V by 4 bases and J by 0 bases, and 7 bases separated the two germline ends. CDR3 sequence (DNA): TGCAGCGTTGCTCTAAGCTCCTACAATGAGCAGTTCTTC. Protein: CSVALSSYNEQFF.